The clone carrying this T cell receptor beta chain was seen a few times. What it binds is not known. This CDR3 contains 16 residues. With 1 base clipped from V and 8 bases from J, the junction kept 6 bases outside the gene matches. CDR1 is SGHTS and CDR2 is YDEGEE in the germline V gene. Via MiXCR, TCRdb re-called the reads, giving one row per CDR3 protein. Counted here are under 150,000 distinct CDR3 sequences, roughly a quarter occurring once; the ten biggest clones make up 34%. This sample is drawn from a study of T cell repertoires in cytomegalovirus infection. Turning to the study itself: CMV infection plus the matching HLA type was flagged by public TCR beta signatures.

Notes on the study in general: The ex vivo response was dominated by HLA-C-restricted CMV-specific TCR beta clonotypes. Summed frequency of shared TCR beta families picked out CMV carriers who also had the relevant HLA.

This receptor was identified in a human donor in good health (CMV status not recorded). Some clones in this sample may be carry-over from other donors' samples. Sample: PBMCs, sequenced either directly or after in vitro stimulation (not recorded which). The V call is TRBV5-8, the J call TRBJ2-1, with 13 bases that match TRBD2. In nucleotides, the CDR3 is TGTGCCAGCAGCTTGCGGGGACTAGCGGGAAAGTATGAGCAGTTCTTC. This codes for CASSLRGLAGKYEQFF.